A single sample is the source of the 3 T cell receptor beta chains below, sequenced in a study of identical twins. MiXCR, run by TCRdb on the 5' RACE reads, gives a single entry per CDR3 protein. The profile shows nearly 650,000 distinct CDR3 sequences, around 7.4% of them singletons. The sample was also linked to a second study, of yellow fever vaccine responses in identical twins.

The sample was PBMCs. These receptors originate from a woman aged 18-30 years in good health.

CDR3 bases: TGTGCCAGCTGTTTATCCCTTAAGTTGGGGGGCAGCACAGATACGCAGTATTTT. Protein: CASCLSLKLGGSTDTQYF. V and J are TRBV13 and TRBJ2-3, with D perhaps matching TRBD1 or TRBD2 (6 bases each). The V end lost 8 bases, the J end lost 0 bases, and 24 bases lay between the germline ends. From germline, CDR1 is PRHDT and CDR2 FYEKMQ (reference sequence). The length of the CDR3 is 18 residues.

This clonotype was seen a handful of times. The germline gene is not matched at one end of the junction; a read error may be the cause. The chain joins TRBV5-1 to TRBJ2-1; TRBD2 matches 7 bases. This CDR3 has 16 residues. CDR1 and CDR2 (germline): SGHRS, YFSETQ. CDR3 DNA: TGCGCCAGCAACTTGTCCCCTAGCGGCCCTTACAATGAGCAGTTCTTC. Translated, it gives CASNLSPSGPYNEQFF. Combining the CDR3 with reference TRBV5-1 and TRBJ2-1 gives the whole variable domain KAGVTQTPRYLIKTRGQQVTLSCSPISGHRSVSWYQQTPGQGLQFLFEYFSETQRNKGNFPGRFSGRQFSNSRSEMNVSTLELGDSALYLCASNLSPSGPYNEQFFGPGTRLTVL.

This clonotype has a handful of counts. The chain uses TRBV28 and TRBJ1-1, with a tentative D call TRBD1 (5 bases). Germline CDR1 is MDHEN and CDR2 is SYDVKM. The CDR3 totals 16 residues. V dropped 7 bases and J dropped 2 bases, with 20 bases sitting between them. This CDR3 is CASNPSGDSPNTEAFF. The CDR3 nucleotides are TGTGCCAGCAATCCATCCGGAGACAGCCCAAACACTGAAGCTTTCTTT.